This T cell receptor beta chain comes out of a study of blood T cell repertoires in COVID-19 (dated by TCRdb to 2018 to 2020). Notes on the research overall: Collaborator samples came from the United States, Italy and Spain and covered acute and convalescent phases of COVID-19. The repertoires were released in a freely available public database meant as a resource for research on the immune response to SARS-CoV-2. Where HLA class I and class II types were available, the types were taken from metadata supplied by the sample provider, not from assay-based typing. The dataset comprised deeply sampled blood TCRbeta repertoires from subjects exposed to, actively infected with, or recovered from COVID-19. The material from the prospective study consisted of cDNA or gDNA derived from T cells, B-cell-depleted T cells, or PBMCs. The samples were drawn from the first 160 participants of the ongoing ImmuneRACE study and from 1,254 subjects provided by 6 global collaborators. A de-identified subject ID, COVID-19 status, age in years and sex were almost always included in the sample metadata.

TCRbeta CDR3 regions were amplified from genomic DNA using the immunoSEQ Assay, a bias-controlled multiplex PCR. As for the authors' bioinformatics: The number of nucleated cells in each sample was estimated from the amplification of reference gene primers within the assay. Sequence reads were collapsed and filtered to measure the absolute abundance of every unique TCRbeta CDR3 rearrangement. Productive Simpson clonality was computed per sample as the square root of Simpson's diversity index over productive rearrangements. TCRdb holds this immuneACCESS table with in-frame rearrangements only. Some clones are missing; in checked studies, unresolved V genes explain under half, and the rest has no known cause. From that table come the V and J calls and clone size; the DNA was used to work out D and trimming. Recorded for this sample are about 200,000 clones; roughly nine tenths of them occurred a single time. The top ten constitute 0.65% to 0.95% of the sample.

Broader findings and caveats from the paper: The quantity of clinical and demographic metadata differed by source and by participant and was supplied without curation.

Each collaborating institution followed its own protocols to collect whole blood in K2EDTA tubes. Collaborator samples were shipped for TCRbeta analysis as frozen whole blood, isolated PBMCs, or DNA extracted from either sample type. As regards this clone: No cognate antigen has been identified for it. Base qualities are not at hand, and no much larger clone is one base apart.

The receptor comes from a woman aged 70-85 years with acute or convalescent COVID-19. Sequencing was carried out using peripheral blood.

Read as DNA, the sequence is TGTGCCAGCAGCTTGGCCCCTAGCGGGGGGGCTTATGAGCAGTTCTTC. Its protein is CASSLAPSGGAYEQFF. Here the chain combines TRBV5-6 and TRBJ2-1, with 12 bases aligning to TRBD2. CDR3 length: 16 amino acids, cysteine to phenylalanine. Of the read, only the CDR3 DNA is kept; its 48 bases are in frame from base 1. CDR1 and CDR2 are read off the germline V gene as SGHDT and YYEEEE. From V the trimming removes 0 bases and from J it removes 8 bases, while the gene matches leave 6 bases of the junction unaccounted for.